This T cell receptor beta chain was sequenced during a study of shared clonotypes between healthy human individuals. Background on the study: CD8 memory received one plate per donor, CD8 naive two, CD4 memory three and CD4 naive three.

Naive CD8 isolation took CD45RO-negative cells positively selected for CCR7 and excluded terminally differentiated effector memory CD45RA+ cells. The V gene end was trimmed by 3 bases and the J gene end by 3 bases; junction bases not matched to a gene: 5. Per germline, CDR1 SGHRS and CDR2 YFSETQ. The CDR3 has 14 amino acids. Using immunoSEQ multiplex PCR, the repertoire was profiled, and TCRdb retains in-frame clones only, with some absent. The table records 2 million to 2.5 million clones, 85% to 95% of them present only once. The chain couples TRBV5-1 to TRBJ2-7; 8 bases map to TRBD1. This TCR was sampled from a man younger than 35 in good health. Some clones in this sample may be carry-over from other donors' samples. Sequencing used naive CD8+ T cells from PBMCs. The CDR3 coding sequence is TGCGCCAGCAGCTCCCGGGACAGGAGCTACGAGCAGTACTTC. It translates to CASSSRDRSYEQYF.